The 19 T cell receptor beta chains given below trace back to one sample, sequenced in a study of T cell responses to AZD1222 COVID-19 vaccine. Sequenced by immunoSEQ multiplex PCR; TCRdb stores in-frame clones only, minus some. The repertoire holds almost 70,000 clones, with around four fifths as singletons. Sequenced material: peripheral blood, taken 28 days after the second AZD1222 dose. These receptors all stem from an adult who received the AZD1222 COVID-19 vaccine.

This chain uses TRBV9 with TRBJ1-3, with D perhaps matching TRBD1 (6 bases). The V and J ends lost 0 bases and 2 bases respectively, with 12 bases between them. From germline, CDR1 is SGDLS and CDR2 YYNGEE. CDR3 length: 16 amino acids. The DNA for the CDR3 is TGTGCCAGCAGCGTAGGGGCAGGGGAGGCTGGAAACACCATATATTTT. Its translation: CASSVGAGEAGNTIYF.

The CDR3 DNA reads TGTGCCAGCAGCTTAAGCGGGTCCTACGTCAATGAGCAGTTCTTC. The encoded protein is CASSLSGSYVNEQFF. The V gene is TRBV7-2, the J gene TRBJ2-1, with D possibly matching TRBD2 (6 bases). The CDR3 runs 15 residues. The V gene lost 2 bases and the J gene lost 6 bases, with 14 bases spanning the gap. Germline V gives CDR1 SGHTA, CDR2 FQGNSA.

The chain employs TRBV5-1 and TRBJ2-7, with D uncertain. CDR1 and CDR2 (germline): SGHRS, YFSETQ. V was trimmed by 4 bases and J by 2 bases, leaving 13 bases between them. The CDR3 sequence is 14 residues long. For the CDR3, the DNA is TGCGCCAGCAGCCCCGAGCCTGCTGCCTACGAGCAGTACTTC. It is translated as CASSPEPAAYEQYF.

The chain links TRBV7-2 to TRBJ1-2, with 7 bases lining up with TRBD1. This CDR3 spans 14 amino acids. V lost 3 bases to trimming and J lost 3 bases; unmatched junction nucleotides: 4. The germline V gene has CDR1 SGHTA and CDR2 FQGNSA. The CDR3 sequence is CASSFPGGYYGYTF. The CDR3 region has the DNA TGTGCCAGCAGCTTCCCAGGGGGTTACTATGGCTACACCTTC.

The rearrangement links TRBV19 to TRBJ1-2; TRBD1 matches 9 bases. This CDR3 spans 13 amino acids. Looked up from germline, CDR1 is LNHDA and CDR2 is SQIVND (reference sequence). V dropped 6 bases and J dropped 6; count of bases not matched to a gene: 5. CDR3 loop: CASRRQGGDGYTF. CDR3 DNA: TGTGCCAGTAGGCGACAGGGGGGGGATGGCTACACCTTC.

This chain joins TRBV9 and TRBJ1-2, with 9 bases that match TRBD1. Germline lookup yields CDR1 SGDLS and CDR2 YYNGEE. The CDR3 runs 13 residues. The junction had 3 bases not matched to a gene; V was cut back by 3 bases and J by 6 bases. The CDR3 region has the DNA TGTGCCAGCAGCGGACAGGGGGTCGATGGCTACACCTTC. It codes for CASSGQGVDGYTF.

The chain couples TRBV5-1 to TRBJ2-1; 7 bases map to TRBD2. The V segment lost 5 bases and the J segment 1 base; nucleotides outside the gene matches: 9. CDR1 and CDR2 (germline): SGHRS, YFSETQ. The CDR3 loop spans 16 amino acids. CDR3 region: CASRERGLGSYNEQFF. The CDR3 coding sequence is TGCGCCAGCAGAGAGCGGGGACTTGGGTCCTACAATGAGCAGTTCTTC.

The J gene is TRBJ1-2, the V gene TRBV30, with D uncertain. There are 14 residues in the CDR3. The germline gives CDR1 GTSNPN, CDR2 SVGIG (reference sequence). The V end was cut by 4 bases, the J end by 8 bases, with 20 bases between. Here the CDR3 reads CAWKGCDQVSGYTF. CDR3 in DNA: TGTGCCTGGAAGGGTTGCGACCAGGTTAGCGGCTACACCTTC.

The chain couples TRBV4-2 to TRBJ2-1; TRBD1 agrees at 8 bases. V gave up 3 bases and J gave up 4 bases; unmatched junction bases: 11. CDR1 is LGHNA, CDR2 YNFKEQ, per germline. The CDR3 consists of 17 residues. The CDR3 sequence is CASSHDIPGQEYNEQFF. The CDR3 bases are TGTGCCAGCAGCCACGACATCCCGGGACAGGAGTACAATGAGCAGTTCTTC.

The chain uses TRBV6-5 and TRBJ1-3, with D uncertain. In germline, CDR1 is MNHEY, CDR2 SVGAGI. The germline V and J ends were trimmed by 0 bases and 0 bases, with 9 bases remaining between them. CDR3 length equals 16 residues. The CDR3 nucleotides read TGTGCCAGCAGTTACTCGAGGCTGACCTCTGGAAACACCATATATTTT. Its translation: CASSYSRLTSGNTIYF.

CDR3 loop: CASSIPGADTQYF. The CDR3 bases are TGTGCCAGTAGTATTCCCGGCGCAGATACGCAGTATTTT. The chain employs TRBV19 and TRBJ2-3; no definite D call. This CDR3 has 13 residues. The V and J ends lost 3 bases and 4 bases respectively, with 8 bases between them. The germline V gene has CDR1 LNHDA and CDR2 SQIVND (reference sequence). The entire variable domain, with the rest obtained from reference TRBV19 and TRBJ2-3, is as follows: DGGITQSPKYLFRKEGQNVTLSCEQNLNHDAMYWYRQDPGQGLRLIYYSQIVNDFQKGDIAEGYSVSREKKESFPLTVTSAQKNPTAFYLCASSIPGADTQYFGPGTRLTVL.

The chain joins TRBV6-5 to TRBJ2-3; 9 bases are a match to TRBD2. Germline V gene sequence: CDR1 MNHEY, CDR2 SVGAGI. The CDR3 runs to 14 residues. With V trimmed by 10 bases and J by 5 bases, 10 bases remained unmatched. Here the CDR3 DNA reads TGTGCCACTCGTTTTACTAGCGGGCGAGATACGCAGTATTTT. This codes for CATRFTSGRDTQYF.

The rearrangement uses TRBV5-1 and TRBJ2-7, with 7 bases aligning to TRBD2. Germline V gene data show CDR1 as SGHRS and CDR2 as YFSETQ. The CDR3 runs to 15 residues. The junction had 13 bases not matched to a gene; V was cut back by 3 bases and J by 7 bases. CDR3 amino acids: CASSWLLASGGEQYF. DNA of the CDR3: TGCGCCAGCAGCTGGCTTCTAGCGTCGGGGGGAGAGCAGTACTTC.

V gene TRBV5-1 combines with J gene TRBJ2-7, with 9 bases identical to TRBD1. Per germline, CDR1 SGHRS and CDR2 YFSETQ. The CDR3 has 14 residues. V gave up 4 bases and J gave up 6 bases; unmatched junction bases: 8. This chain's CDR3 is CASSVRTGAGEQYF. CDR3 in DNA: TGCGCCAGCAGCGTCAGGACAGGGGCGGGCGAGCAGTACTTC.

The gene calls are TRBV6-4 and TRBJ2-3; 12 positions match TRBD2. CDR3 length: 16 amino acids. V was clipped by 5 bases and J by 2 bases; unmatched bases: 5. Germline V gives CDR1 MRHNA, CDR2 SNTAGT. CDR3 nucleotide sequence: TGTGCCAGCAGTAGACTAGCGGGGGCTTTCACAGATACGCAGTATTTT. Its protein product is CASSRLAGAFTDTQYF.

The rearrangement links TRBV4-2 to TRBJ1-1, with a possible D match to TRBD1 (6 bases). This CDR3 contains 16 residues. Per germline, CDR1 LGHNA and CDR2 YNFKEQ. V was shortened by 0 bases and J by 4 bases, with 15 bases between the two germline ends. The CDR3 here is CASSQDRGTGATEAFF. The DNA for the CDR3 is TGTGCCAGCAGCCAAGATCGGGGTACGGGGGCCACTGAAGCTTTCTTT.

This chain connects TRBV10-3 to TRBJ2-7, with D possibly being TRBD2 (6 bases). Germline CDR1 is ENHRY and CDR2 is SYGVKD. The CDR3 runs to 12 residues. Trimming shortened V by 2 bases and J by 7 bases, and 9 bases separated the two germline ends. CDR3 DNA: TGTGCCATCAGTGAGGGGGCGGGGGAGCAGTACTTC. Translating it yields CAISEGAGEQYF.

V is TRBV6-5 and J is TRBJ1-2; unclear D gene. V was cut by 10 bases and J by 6 bases, with 9 bases left in between. In germline, CDR1 is MNHEY, CDR2 SVGAGI. The CDR3 length is 10 residues. CDR3 sequence (DNA): TGTGCCACCGAGAAGAATGGCTACACCTTC. Its protein product is CATEKNGYTF.

CDR3 amino acids: CASSQRANSPLHF. In DNA, the CDR3 is TGTGCCAGCAGCCAGCGTGCGAATTCACCCCTCCACTTT. This sequence joins TRBV27 and TRBJ1-6; no reliable D call. Germline V lookup: CDR1 MNHEY, CDR2 SMNVEV (reference sequence). CDR3 length: 13 amino acids. V gave up 6 bases and J gave up 7 bases, with 10 bases separating them.